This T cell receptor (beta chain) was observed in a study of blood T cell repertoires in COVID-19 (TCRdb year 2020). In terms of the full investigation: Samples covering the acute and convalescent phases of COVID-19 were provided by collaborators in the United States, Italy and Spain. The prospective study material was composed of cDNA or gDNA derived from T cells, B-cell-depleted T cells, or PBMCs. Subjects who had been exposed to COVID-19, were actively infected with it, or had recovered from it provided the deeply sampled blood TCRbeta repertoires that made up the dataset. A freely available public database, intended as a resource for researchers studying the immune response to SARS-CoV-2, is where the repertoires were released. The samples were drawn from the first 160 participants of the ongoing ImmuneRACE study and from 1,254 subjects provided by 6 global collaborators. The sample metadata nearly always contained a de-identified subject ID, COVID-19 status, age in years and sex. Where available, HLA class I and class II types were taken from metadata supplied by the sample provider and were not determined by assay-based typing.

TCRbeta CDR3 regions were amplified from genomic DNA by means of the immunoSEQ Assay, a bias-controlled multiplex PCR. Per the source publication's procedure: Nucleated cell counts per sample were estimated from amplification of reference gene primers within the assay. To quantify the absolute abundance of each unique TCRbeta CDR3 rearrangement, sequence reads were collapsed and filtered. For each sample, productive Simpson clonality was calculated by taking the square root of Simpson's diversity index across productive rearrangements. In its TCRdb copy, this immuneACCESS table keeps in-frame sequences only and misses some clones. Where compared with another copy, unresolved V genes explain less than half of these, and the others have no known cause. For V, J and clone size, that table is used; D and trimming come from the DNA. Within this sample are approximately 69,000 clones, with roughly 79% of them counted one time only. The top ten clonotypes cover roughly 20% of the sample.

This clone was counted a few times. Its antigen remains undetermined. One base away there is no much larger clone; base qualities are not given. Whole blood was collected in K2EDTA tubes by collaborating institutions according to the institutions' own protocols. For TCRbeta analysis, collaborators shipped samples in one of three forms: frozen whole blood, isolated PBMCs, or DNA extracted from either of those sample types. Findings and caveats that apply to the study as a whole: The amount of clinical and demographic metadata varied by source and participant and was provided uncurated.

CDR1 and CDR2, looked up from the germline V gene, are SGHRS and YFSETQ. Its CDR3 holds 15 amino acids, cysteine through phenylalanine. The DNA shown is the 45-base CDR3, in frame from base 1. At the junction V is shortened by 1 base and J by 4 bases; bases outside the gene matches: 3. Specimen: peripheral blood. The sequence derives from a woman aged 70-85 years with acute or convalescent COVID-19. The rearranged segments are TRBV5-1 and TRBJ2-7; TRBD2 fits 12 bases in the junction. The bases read TGCGCCAGCAGCTTGACTAGCGGGAGGAGGTACGAGCAGTACTTC. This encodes CASSLTSGRRYEQYF. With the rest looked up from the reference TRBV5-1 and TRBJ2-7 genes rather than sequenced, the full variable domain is KAGVTQTPRYLIKTRGQQVTLSCSPISGHRSVSWYQQTPGQGLQFLFEYFSETQRNKGNFPGRFSGRQFSNSRSEMNVSTLELGDSALYLCASSLTSGRRYEQYFGPGTRLTVT.